This T cell receptor (beta chain) appears in the sequencing data of a study of neurological immune-mediated disorders (dated by TCRdb to the late 2010s). Background on the whole study: Among the 34 multiple sclerosis patients, relapsing-remitting MS accounted for around 30 and secondary progressive MS accounted for 3. The study compared peripheral blood TCR-beta repertoires of HTLV-I-associated myelopathy (HAM/TSP) patients, multiple sclerosis patients and healthy controls using UMI-based sequencing. Longitudinal samples, technical triplicates and paired sorted CD4+ and CD8+ T-cell subsets, alongside PBMC samples, were included among the 106 TCR-beta libraries. The cohort comprised about 68 subjects: roughly 15 HAM/TSP patients, around 34 multiple sclerosis patients and about 20 healthy controls. Findings and caveats that apply to the study as a whole: TCR clonal expansion was highest in HAM/TSP patients and lowest in MS patients, with MS patients falling below even healthy controls. No association of the MS cluster with clinical or MRI features was observed, and the need for larger cohorts was stated by the authors. Expanded clones from different subjects shared no identical CDR3 amino acid sequences, which suggests that TCR-beta repertoires were private in all groups. Phylogenetic analysis grouped repertoires from 18 of 34 MS patients into a cluster of related CDR3 sequences, suggesting a possible repertoire-level signature.

The table lists this clonotype with a few counts. The clone's antigen remains unknown. The record has no base qualities; no much larger clone is one base away. cDNA was synthesized by template-switch 5'RACE using a primer carrying a 10-nucleotide random unique molecular identifier by which each TCR transcript was tagged. Each sequencing run produced over 170 million TCR-beta sequences covering 15-18 subjects. The RNeasy kit was used for extraction of total RNA. TCR-beta VDJ regions were amplified with primers for the TCR constant region and the 5'RACE anchor, using the KAPA Real-time Library Amplification kit. A first PCR added sample indexes and Illumina adaptors, and a second PCR then raised library yield. After Ampure bead purification, the TCR product of roughly 650 bp was size-selected on a 2% E-gel SizeSelection system. Library quality was checked on a Bioanalyzer, concentration was measured with Qubit, and libraries were quantified with the Kapa Library Quantification kit before pooling. An Illumina HiSeq 2500 was used to sequence the libraries paired-end at 2 x 150 bp. To increase sequence diversity, roughly 24-32% phiX was spiked into each library pool. In the authors' own workflow: Quality-filtered reads were processed with the UMI-based MiGEC pipeline, which removed over 85% of raw TCR sequences during error correction. IMGT germline references were used for alignment of VDJ genes, and clonotypes were defined by a unique CDR3 amino acid sequence together with V-J genes. Clonal expansion, Shannon diversity, and CDR3 relatedness (CalcPairwiseDistances, ClusterSamples) were evaluated with VDJtools, and phylogenetic trees were built with CLCbio workbench. A clone was classed as expanded if it had 8 or more unique UMIs, a cutoff based on coefficient-of-variation modelling across technical triplicates. TCRdb passed the public sequencing reads through fastp at Q25 and MiXCR, retaining productive beta sequences. When rows share a CDR3 protein, they turn into one entry using the most common DNA and genes. TCRdb's processing, not the study's, gives the V and J calls here. The sample records 50,000 to 65,000 distinct CDR3 sequences, about 3.5% of which are singletons. The ten largest clonotypes hold around 1.5% of the sample.

The CDR3, from cysteine to phenylalanine, totals 14 residues. CDR3 DNA is the only sequence kept; it has 42 bases, read in frame from the first base. Trimming at the junction amounts to 3 bases on V and 7 bases on J, and the germline ends lie 16 bases apart. For the unsorted PBMC libraries, 2 million PBMCs were stored in RNAlater at -80 degrees C until RNA extraction and were used to generate the libraries. Multiple sclerosis patients were enrolled in a US clinical protocol evaluating disease progression by magnetic resonance imaging. Peripheral blood was subjected to Ficoll-Hypaque density gradient centrifugation to isolate PBMCs, which were then cryopreserved in liquid nitrogen.

Sequencing was done on a sample of PBMCs. The sequence was collected from a man in his thirties or forties with multiple sclerosis. This receptor chain uses TRBV12-3 or TRBV12-4 and TRBJ2-7; TRBD2 could be the D gene, as 6 bases match. Here is the DNA: TGTGCCAGCAGTTTCCCGGGGACTTCAGGGGAGCAGTACTTC. Translated, this is CASSFPGTSGEQYF.